A single sample is the source of the 25 T cell receptor beta chains below, sequenced in a study of T cells in tuberculosis. Sequencing used immunoSEQ multiplex PCR; TCRdb keeps in-frame clones, though not all of them. Seen here are tens of thousands of clones, 75% to 95% observed once, and the top ten hold roughly 2.3%. Time point indicated: new active TB diagnosis, blood taken before or within 7 days of starting treatment. The starting material was PBMCs, obtained at tuberculosis diagnosis. Every receptor here comes from an adult with tuberculosis.

The CDR3, as DNA: TGTGCCAGTAGTAGGACACTGTATGGCTACACCTTC. Translation: CASSRTLYGYTF. The V call is TRBV19, the J call TRBJ1-2; tentatively, D is TRBD1 (5 bases). V shed 4 bases and J shed 5 bases, with 8 bases lying between them. The CDR3 is 12 residues long. Per germline, CDR1 LNHDA and CDR2 SQIVND (reference sequence).

This clone is medium-sized within its sample. The chain has TRBV10-3 and TRBJ1-1; a possible D gene is TRBD1 (5 bases). Germline V lookup: CDR1 ENHRY, CDR2 SYGVKD. V gave up 7 bases and J gave up 6 bases, with 9 bases separating them. The CDR3 consists of 11 residues. The CDR3 sequence is CAIMEGAEAFF. The CDR3 DNA reads TGTGCCATCATGGAAGGGGCTGAAGCTTTCTTT.

The V gene is TRBV27, the J gene TRBJ2-7; TRBD2 aligns across 8 bases. CDR1 and CDR2 from the germline V gene are MNHEY and SMNVEV (reference sequence). This CDR3 has 14 amino acids. The V and J ends lost 6 bases and 2 bases, in that order; junction bases with no gene match: 6. The CDR3 region has the DNA TGTGCCAGCAGCGCGGGGGGCTTCCCCTACGAGCAGTACTTC. Translated, it gives CASSAGGFPYEQYF.

This clone was counted a few times. The J gene is TRBJ1-5, the V gene TRBV4-2, with D uncertain. Per germline, CDR1 LGHNA and CDR2 YNFKEQ. V lost 1 base and J 0 bases, leaving 4 bases between the germline ends. The length of the CDR3 is 14 residues. CDR3 sequence: CASSQVYSNQPQHF. In DNA, the CDR3 is TGTGCCAGCAGCCAAGTGTATAGCAATCAGCCCCAGCATTTT.

The chain employs TRBV7-7 and TRBJ1-2, with unresolved D. The CDR3 loop spans 13 amino acids. V was trimmed by 5 bases and J by 8 bases, leaving 15 bases between them. Germline CDR1 reads SSHAT; CDR2 reads FNYEAQ (reference sequence). The CDR3 bases are TGTGCCAGCAGCCCCCTAGGAGGAGAGGGCTACACCTTC. Translation: CASSPLGGEGYTF.

V is TRBV7-3 and J is TRBJ1-1; D is unresolved. The V and J ends lost 6 bases and 3 bases respectively, with 11 bases between them. The germline V gene has CDR1 SGHTA and CDR2 FQGTGA. This CDR3 region has 13 residues. The CDR3 region is CASSRGGDTEAFF. In DNA form, the CDR3 reads TGTGCCAGCAGTCGAGGTGGTGACACTGAAGCTTTCTTT.

This clone was observed a handful of times. V gene TRBV5-1 combines with J gene TRBJ1-4; 11 bases are a match to TRBD1. Losses at the gene ends were 0 bases for V and 8 bases for J; bases not matched to a gene: 3. The CDR3 is 15 residues long. Germline assignment: CDR1 SGHRS and CDR2 YFSETQ. The CDR3 coding sequence is TGCGCCAGCAGCTTGGCCGGGACAGGGGGAGAAAAACTGTTTTTT. Encoded protein: CASSLAGTGGEKLFF.

V and J are TRBV10-1 and TRBJ2-7; 8 bases match TRBD1. This CDR3 spans 16 amino acids. CDR1 is WNHNN and CDR2 is SYGVQD in the germline V gene (reference sequence). V lost 3 bases to trimming and J lost 2 bases; unmatched junction nucleotides: 9. CDR3 bases: TGCGCCAGCAGTGATCCCGGACAGGGTATCCCCTACGAGCAGTACTTC. Amino acid sequence: CASSDPGQGIPYEQYF.

The rearrangement joins TRBV5-1 to TRBJ2-4, with a possible D match to TRBD2 (7 bases). Germline V gene sequence: CDR1 SGHRS, CDR2 YFSETQ. V was trimmed by 6 bases and J by 5 bases, leaving 15 bases between them. This CDR3 has 14 residues. The CDR3 reads CASTPREGENIQYF. CDR3 coding DNA: TGCGCCAGCACCCCCAGGGAGGGGGAAAACATTCAGTACTTC.

CDR3 coding DNA: TGTGCCAGCTCACCCCGGGTAGCTGGGGAGCAGTACGTC. Encoded protein: CASSPRVAGEQYV. This sequence joins TRBV18 and TRBJ2-7; D ambiguous. Trimming took 3 bases from V and 7 from J, leaving 13 bases between them. The germline V gene encodes CDR1 KGHSH and CDR2 LQKENI. The CDR3 totals 13 residues.

The rearrangement joins TRBV4-3 to TRBJ1-6, with 8 bases that match TRBD1. Germline V gene lookup returns CDR1 LGHNA and CDR2 YSLEER. The J segment lost 0 bases and the V segment lost 5 bases, leaving 6 bases of the junction unmatched. The CDR3 is 17 residues long. This chain's CDR3 is CASSTRTGSSYNSPLHF. CDR3 coding DNA: TGCGCCAGCAGCACTAGGACAGGGAGCTCCTATAATTCACCCCTCCACTTT.

The chain links TRBV6-4 to TRBJ2-3, with 7 nucleotides matching TRBD1. This CDR3 region has 14 residues. V lost 3 bases to trimming and J lost 6 bases; unmatched junction nucleotides: 6. Germline-derived CDR1 and CDR2 are MRHNA and SNTAGT. The CDR3: CASSEQSDRDTQYF. In nucleotides, the CDR3 is TGTGCCAGCAGTGAACAATCGGACAGGGATACGCAGTATTTT.

The rearrangement links TRBV11-3 to TRBJ2-3; possible D gene TRBD2, 5 bases. The CDR3 length is 15 residues. CDR1 is SGHNT, CDR2 YENEEA, per germline. V was shortened by 5 bases and J by 1 base, with 13 bases between the two germline ends. CDR3: CASSPRGSGTDTQYF. The CDR3 coding sequence is TGTGCCAGCAGCCCCCGGGGTAGCGGCACAGATACGCAGTATTTT.

The chain links TRBV15 to TRBJ1-1; D is ambiguous. Deletions cut 1 base from V and 1 base from J, with 10 bases between. In germline, CDR1 is LNHNV, CDR2 YYDKDF (reference sequence). CDR3 length: 15 residues. The CDR3: CATSRGGLTNTEAFF. CDR3 DNA sequence: TGTGCCACCAGCAGAGGCGGGCTAACGAACACTGAAGCTTTCTTT. The whole variable domain, remainder taken from reference TRBV15 and TRBJ1-1, is DAMVIQNPRYQVTQFGKPVTLSCSQTLNHNVMYWYQQKSSQAPKLLFHYYDKDFNNEADTPDNFQSRRPNTSFCFLDIRSPGLGDTAMYLCATSRGGLTNTEAFFGQGTRLTVV.

This rearrangement joins TRBV30 to TRBJ1-3; 8 positions agree with TRBD1. The germline V gene has CDR1 GTSNPN and CDR2 SVGIG (reference sequence). The CDR3 sequence is 17 residues long. Losses at the gene ends were 4 bases for V and 0 bases for J; bases not matched to a gene: 11. Written as DNA, the CDR3 is TGTGCCTGGACAGGGGGCTACTTCCCCGGCTCTGGAAACACCATATATTTT. Protein sequence: CAWTGGYFPGSGNTIYF.

The sample holds one count of this clone. This chain connects TRBV11-2 to TRBJ1-2; no clear D gene. Germline V CDR1 and CDR2: SGHAT, FQNNGV. V was cut by 1 base and J by 6 bases, with 18 bases left in between. CDR3 length: 16 amino acids. The CDR3 loop is CASSLGGLKLPDGYTF. CDR3 DNA: TGTGCCAGCAGCTTAGGCGGTTTGAAACTACCCGATGGCTACACCTTC.

The rearrangement links TRBV28 to TRBJ1-5; D unclear. The V end was cut by 3 bases, the J end by 0 bases, with 33 bases between. CDR3 size: 23 residues. Looked up from germline, CDR1 is MDHEN and CDR2 is SYDVKM. The CDR3 spells CASSFSQSSAETRYRFSNQPQHF. CDR3 bases: TGTGCCAGCAGTTTTTCCCAGAGTAGCGCGGAGACACGCTACCGATTTAGCAATCAGCCCCAGCATTTT.

This chain links TRBV6-5 with TRBJ1-1; D call uncertain. From germline, CDR1 is MNHEY and CDR2 SVGAGI. V gave up 0 bases and J gave up 1 base, with 6 bases separating them. The length of the CDR3 is 14 residues. CDR3 DNA: TGTGCCAGCAGTTACTCCCACAGGAACACTGAAGCTTTCTTT. The encoded protein is CASSYSHRNTEAFF.

The chain joins TRBV6-6 to TRBJ2-7; the match to TRBD2 covers 8 bases. Germline lookup yields CDR1 MNHNY and CDR2 SVGAGI (reference sequence). The CDR3 loop spans 15 amino acids. The V segment lost 5 bases and the J segment 0 bases; nucleotides outside the gene matches: 6. The CDR3: CASSAGRGFSYEQYF. In nucleotides, the CDR3 is TGTGCCAGCAGTGCCGGGAGGGGATTCTCCTACGAGCAGTACTTC.

This rearrangement joins TRBV20-1 to TRBJ1-2, with no clear D. V was pared by 1 base and J by 10 bases, with 10 bases between. This CDR3 is built from 11 residues. Germline V gives CDR1 DFQATT, CDR2 SNEGSKA (reference sequence). CDR3 nucleotides: TGCAGTGCTAGAGGAGCTGGAGACTACACCTTC. Translating it yields CSARGAGDYTF.

For the CDR3, the DNA is TGTGCCAGTAGACAGGGGGCGAAAGATACGCAGTATTTT. Its translation: CASRQGAKDTQYF. The chain joins TRBV15 to TRBJ2-3; 10 nucleotides agree with TRBD1. CDR1 is LNHNV and CDR2 is YYDKDF in the germline V gene (reference sequence). The CDR3 has 13 residues. The J segment lost 5 bases and the V segment lost 10 bases, leaving 6 bases of the junction unmatched.

This clone was seen a single time. CDR3 in amino acids: CSVRGGTNEKLFF. The CDR3 DNA reads TGCAGCGTCAGGGGAGGGACTAATGAAAAACTGTTTTTT. The chain links TRBV29-1 to TRBJ1-4; a possible D gene is TRBD1 (6 bases). Germline assignment: CDR1 SQVTM and CDR2 ANQGSEA. The CDR3 consists of 13 residues. V shed 6 bases and J shed 2 bases, with 10 bases lying between them.

This chain uses TRBV5-4 with TRBJ2-3; TRBD1 aligns across 7 bases. CDR3 length: 15 residues. The V gene end was trimmed by 6 bases and the J gene end by 2 bases; junction bases not matched to a gene: 9. Germline loops: CDR1 SGHNT, CDR2 YYREEE (reference sequence). CDR3 region: CASTRGGQITDTQYF. CDR3 in DNA: TGTGCCAGCACCCGAGGGGGACAGATCACAGATACGCAGTATTTT. Full variable domain (outside the CDR3, taken from reference TRBV5-4 and TRBJ2-3): ETGVTQSPTHLIKTRGQQVTLRCSSQSGHNTVSWYQQALGQGPQFIFQYYREEENGRGNFPPRFSGLQFPNYSSELNVNALELDDSALYLCASTRGGQITDTQYFGPGTRLTVL.

This chain connects TRBV6-1 to TRBJ1-6; 11 bases match TRBD1. The CDR3 runs 15 residues. Germline assignment: CDR1 MNHNS and CDR2 SASEGT. Trimming took 4 bases from V and 7 from J; bases not matched to a gene: 3. The CDR3 DNA reads TGTGCCAGCAGTGGGGGACAGGGGGACAATTCACCCCTCCACTTT. Translation gives CASSGGQGDNSPLHF.

This clone was detected a few times. The chain has TRBV4-1 and TRBJ1-1, with 9 bases aligning to TRBD1. The CDR3 contains 13 residues. The V segment lost 3 bases and the J segment 8 bases; nucleotides outside the gene matches: 4. Looked up from germline, CDR1 is MGHRA and CDR2 is YSYEKL. CDR3 in amino acids: CASSHLGQGEAFF. The CDR3 DNA sequence: TGCGCCAGCAGCCATCTCGGACAGGGGGAAGCTTTCTTT.